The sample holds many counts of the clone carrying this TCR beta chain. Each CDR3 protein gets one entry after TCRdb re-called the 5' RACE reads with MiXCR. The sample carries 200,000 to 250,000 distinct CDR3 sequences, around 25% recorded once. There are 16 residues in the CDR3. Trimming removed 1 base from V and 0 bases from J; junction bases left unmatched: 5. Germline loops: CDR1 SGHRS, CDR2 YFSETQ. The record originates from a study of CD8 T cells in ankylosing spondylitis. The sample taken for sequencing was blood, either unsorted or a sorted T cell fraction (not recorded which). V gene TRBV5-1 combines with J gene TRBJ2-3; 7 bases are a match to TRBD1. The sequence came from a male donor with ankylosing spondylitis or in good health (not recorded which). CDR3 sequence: CASSLSGRGSTDTQYF. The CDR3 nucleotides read TGCGCCAGCAGCTTGAGCGGCAGGGGGAGCACAGATACGCAGTATTTT.